This TCR beta chain was obtained from a study of T-cell memory formation after mild COVID-19. There are 15 residues in the CDR3. Germline CDR1 SEHNR, CDR2 FQNEAQ (reference sequence). V was shortened by 5 bases and J by 7 bases, with 17 bases between the two germline ends. Comment on this clonotype: Its target is not known.

TCRdb processed the 5' RACE reads anew with MiXCR; each CDR3 protein has one entry. This sample yields 450,000 or so distinct CDR3 sequences, of which about 23% are seen a single time; approximately 13% belongs to the top ten. Study results and caveats: Proof of SARS-CoV-2 specificity was absent for the second-wave clones that crested on day 37.

This TCR was sampled from an adult woman who had mild COVID-19 (a few samples of this study predate the infection). Cell type and time point are not known. The chain links TRBV7-9 to TRBJ1-4, with D possibly matching TRBD1 (6 bases). Material for sequencing was PBMCs or a T cell subset sorted from them (not recorded which). CDR3 in amino acids: CASSDVDRSREKLFF. CDR3 bases: TGTGCCAGCAGCGATGTAGACAGGTCGCGTGAAAAACTGTTTTTT. Using reference TRBV7-9 and TRBJ1-4 for the parts outside the CDR3, the full variable domain is DTGVSQNPRHKITKRGQNVTFRCDPISEHNRLYWYRQTLGQGPEFLTYFQNEAQLEKSRLLSDRFSAERPKGSFSTLEIQRTEQGDSAMYLCASSDVDRSREKLFFGSGTQLSVL.